This T cell receptor beta chain was recorded in a study of monozygotic twins with inflammatory bowel disease. Study outcomes and limitations: TCRbeta inverse Simpson diversity was decreased in IBD patients versus healthy co-twins. Researchers report that IBD patients shared fewer clonotypes with others than healthy twins, especially amid disease activity.

A remark on this clonotype: The antigen remains unidentified.

Whole-blood total RNA was extracted without T cell sorting. The V gene's germline CDR1 is SGHRS and CDR2 YFSETQ. The CDR3 has 16 residues. TCRdb re-called the 5' RACE reads; every CDR3 protein appears as one record, without DNA. The table for this sample gives 200,000 to 250,000 distinct CDR3 sequences. The origin of this receptor is a human donor with ulcerative colitis or Crohn's disease, or a healthy co-twin of an affected twin (not recorded which). The chain is built from TRBV5-1 and TRBJ2-3; without DNA, the TCRdb call of TRBD1 cannot be checked. The sample comprised blood. CDR3: CASSTGQGTGTDTQYF.